Sequencing of this T cell receptor beta chain was carried out in a study of CD8+ T cells in alopecia areata. Study findings and constraints: The study found higher clonality in lesional than normal scalp, especially in alopecia totalis/universalis. Amid tofacitinib therapy, many expanded lesional clones stayed present in scalp and blood.

This sample's treatment: oral pan-JAK inhibitor, 5-10 mg twice daily. Concerning this clone: The antigen remains unidentified.

Looked up from germline, CDR1 is GTSNPN and CDR2 is SVGIG (reference sequence). The CDR3 sequence is 12 residues long. Trimming shortened V by 2 bases and J by 7 bases, and 11 bases separated the two germline ends. It was cDNA, reverse transcribed from extracted RNA, that served as the sequencing template. Generated by immunoSEQ multiplex PCR, the TCRdb table keeps only in-frame clones and is missing some. The sample consists of about 270,000 clones, 60% of them appearing once. The clonotype was recovered from a human donor with alopecia areata. The J gene is TRBJ1-1, the V gene TRBV30, with D unresolved. Sequencing used CD4+ T cells sorted from blood, obtained around week 53, from a patient treated with tofacitinib. CDR3 nucleotide sequence: TGTGCCTGGAGTAACCGGGCCCGTGAAGCTTTCTTT. Residues: CAWSNRAREAFF. Full variable domain (rest looked up from reference TRBV30 and TRBJ1-1): SQTIHQWPATLVQPVGSPLSLECTVEGTSNPNLYWYRQAAGRGLQLLFYSVGIGQISSEVPQNLSASRPQDRQFILSSKKLLLSDSGFYLCAWSNRAREAFFGQGTRLTVV.